A single sample gave rise to the 8 T cell receptor beta chains below, sequenced in a study of blood T cell repertoires in COVID-19. The method was immunoSEQ multiplex PCR; TCRdb's version includes in-frame clones alone and lacks a portion of them. The data show some 400,000 clones, just over 90% seen once. Sequences were obtained from PBMCs or T cells enriched from blood (not recorded which). These receptors came from a woman in her forties who had been exposed to COVID-19.

This chain links TRBV19 with TRBJ1-3; no reliable D call. This CDR3 contains 15 residues. Germline lookup yields CDR1 LNHDA and CDR2 SQIVND (reference sequence). Between the trimmed V and J ends, which lost 8 bases and 0 bases, there was a span of 14 bases. CDR3 region: CASGGRPYSGNTIYF. In nucleotides, the CDR3 is TGTGCCAGTGGCGGGAGACCCTACTCTGGAAACACCATATATTTT.

The chain links TRBV19 to TRBJ2-7; a possible D gene is TRBD2 (5 bases). Between the trimmed V and J ends, which lost 3 bases and 1 base, there was a span of 7 bases. This CDR3 is built from 13 residues. Germline V lookup: CDR1 LNHDA, CDR2 SQIVND (reference sequence). CDR3 nucleotide sequence: TGTGCCAGTAGTATCAGGAGGTCCTACGAGCAGTACTTC. It translates to CASSIRRSYEQYF.

The chain uses TRBV3-1 (or the pseudogene TRBV3-2) and TRBJ1-2, with TRBD1 matching 11 bases. The CDR3 extends over 16 amino acids. J lost 4 bases, V lost 4 bases, and 8 bases had no gene match. Germline V gene lookup returns CDR1 LGHDT and CDR2 YNNKEL (reference sequence). The CDR3 sequence is CASSPRDRGSPYGYTF. The CDR3 DNA is TGTGCCAGCAGCCCCCGGGACAGGGGGTCGCCCTATGGCTACACCTTC.

The chain recombines TRBV9 with TRBJ2-2; D might be TRBD2 (5 bases). This CDR3 has 16 residues. V was pared by 4 bases and J by 3 bases, with 16 bases between. The V gene's germline CDR1 is SGDLS and CDR2 YYNGEE. The CDR3 loop reads CASSPFLGSHTGELFF. The CDR3 region has the DNA TGTGCCAGCAGCCCCTTTCTGGGGAGTCACACCGGGGAGCTGTTTTTT.

The genes are TRBV27 and TRBJ1-5; possible D gene TRBD1, 6 bases. The CDR3 runs 16 residues. Germline V gives CDR1 MNHEY, CDR2 SMNVEV (reference sequence). Trimming took off 6 bases at V and 3 bases at J, with 18 bases between the two ends. The CDR3 spells CASRASGQSDNQPQHF. The CDR3 DNA follows: TGTGCCAGCAGAGCCTCGGGACAATCTGACAATCAGCCCCAGCATTTT.

The CDR3 bases are TGTGCCAGCAGTGAATGGGGGACAGGGCTGAACACTGAAGCTTTCTTT. This codes for CASSEWGTGLNTEAFF. This chain links TRBV25-1 with TRBJ1-1, with 9 bases identical to TRBD1. V was pared by 1 base and J by 0 bases, with 3 bases of the junction left unmatched. This CDR3 comprises 16 residues. Germline values: CDR1 MGHDK, CDR2 SYGVNS.

The chain has TRBV29-1 and TRBJ1-2; D is unresolved. The germline V and J ends were trimmed by 6 bases and 4 bases, with 18 bases remaining between them. CDR1 is SQVTM and CDR2 is ANQGSEA in the germline V gene. CDR3 length equals 14 residues. In DNA form, the CDR3 reads TGCAGCGTGGCCTTTGTTGGCAGAACCTATGGCTACACCTTC. Translated: CSVAFVGRTYGYTF.

The V call is TRBV21-1, the J call TRBJ1-1; TRBD1 reflects the table's D call only, with no check against the DNA. TRBV21-1 is a listed pseudogene. The length of the CDR3 is 17 residues. The CDR3 DNA follows: TGTGCCAGCAGCAATCGAGGATACAGGGGGGGGAACACTGAAGCTTTCTTT. It yields the protein CASSNRGYRGGNTEAFF.